This T cell receptor (beta chain) was profiled in a study of molecular identifiers for immune sequencing clone quantification (dated by TCRdb to about 2018). As for the study more broadly: For a replicate experiment, RNA from about 20,000 or 100,000 naive CD8 T cells was divided into five aliquots, of which four were sequenced. CD8 T cells were used in a methods study to benchmark molecular-identifier clustering-based TCR repertoire sequencing (MIDCIRS) and TCR RNA copy counting.

Libraries were constructed by PCR. Sequenced on an Illumina HiSeq 4000. Preparation of bulk TCR libraries followed a previously described approach, with the TCR primers listed in Table S5. Purification of total RNA was performed with the Qiagen AllPrep DNA/RNA kit. Reads from multiple sequencing runs of the same library were pooled before analysis. In the paper's pipeline: Reads were retained only if the reads had an exact TCR constant sequence, and the retained reads were trimmed to 150 nt and grouped according to their 12-nt molecular barcodes. Within each barcode group, reads were sub-clustered at a 15% Levenshtein threshold, and quality-weighted consensus sequences were built per RNA molecule. Non-functional sequences were excluded, and lower-count sequences lying one edit away from another sequence were also excluded. Based on fitting two negative binomial distributions, any barcode sub-cluster with under 20% of the maximum read count was discarded. Using fastp at Q25 and MiXCR, TCRdb reprocessed the public reads and kept productive beta chains. When rows share a CDR3 protein, they turn into one entry using the most common DNA and genes. TCRdb's processing, not the authors' own work, is the source of the V and J calls. The sample table records 460,000 or so distinct CDR3 sequences; roughly 23% of these occur just once. Around 0.84% of the sample is held by the ten biggest clonotypes.

Libraries of naive CD8 T cells were built from around 20,000 to 1,000,000 sorted cells, with 10%, 30% or 50% of the purified RNA used. Naive CD8 T cells were FACS-sorted as CD8+CD4-CCR7+CD45RA+ on a BD FACSAria II into RLT Plus buffer. To test detection sensitivity, Jurkat RNA equivalent to approximately ten TCR copies was spiked into samples of about 18,000-1,000,000 naive CD8 T cells. CD8 T cells were enriched using RosetteSep CD8+ T Cell Enrichment Cocktail and Ficoll-Paque, and the enriched cells then underwent ACK red cell lysis. There are 15 amino acids in the CDR3, from cysteine to phenylalanine inclusive. Only the CDR3 DNA is retained, 45 bases long and in frame from the first base. At the junction V is shortened by 3 bases and J by 4 bases, with 16 bases in between. From a lookup of the germline V gene, CDR1 and CDR2 are MGHRA and YSYEKL. Overall study results and their limits: Identical TCR molecules sharing a barcode could cause highly expanded clone sizes to be underestimated. The naive libraries included spiked-in Jurkat TCR RNA (around 10 copies' worth), and this RNA is not part of the donor repertoire. A single cell's worth of spiked-in Jurkat TCR RNA was reported detectable even among about a million naive CD8 T cells. Modeling indicated approximately 3.1 TCR RNA copies recovered per cell, compared with 7.5 to 10 by digital PCR, which implies a capture efficiency of 25% to 35%. When barcode sub-clustering was not used, chimeric consensus sequences inflated TCR diversity, with chimeras reaching as high as 47%. Clones above 20 RNA copies held over 98% of molecules in CMV-specific effector cells but under 1% in naive cells.

With respect to this clonotype: The target of this receptor is not known. No much larger clone exists at a distance of one base, and base qualities are not known.

The clonotype comes from a human donor in good health. Some libraries in this study had Jurkat cell RNA spiked in. This chain is built from TRBV4-1 and TRBJ2-7, with the D gene uncertain. The specimen was naive CD8+ T cells from blood, with Jurkat cell RNA spiked in. The cell subset or site label corresponds to: FACS-sorted CD8+CD4-CCR7+CD45RA+ naive T cells. The DNA sequence is TGCGCCAGCAGCCAGGCGTTTGGGGAACGATACGAGCAGTACTTC. Translated, this is CASSQAFGERYEQYF.